This TCR beta chain was captured by sequencing in a study of T cells in tumors after PD-1 blockade. Across the study: Excluded were patients with checkpoint blockade, immunosuppressants, or radiotherapy or other anti-cancer therapy within 4 weeks. Some patients also took daily vismodegib 150 mg during anti-PD-1 treatment. Overall study findings and caveats: Some novel exhausted tumor clones appeared in pre-treatment blood, suggesting peripheral recruitment.

V lost 0 bases to trimming and J lost 3 bases, with 24 bases between them. In germline, CDR1 is LGHNA, CDR2 YNFKEQ. The CDR3 has 19 residues. Here immunoSEQ multiplex PCR was the method, and the copy in TCRdb shows in-frame clones only, minus some. This table has 20,000 to 30,000 clones, roughly four fifths appearing once. Remarks on this clone: The antigen is undetermined.

Material: PBMCs, obtained after anti-PD-1 treatment. The clonotype comes from a human donor with basal cell carcinoma. V gene TRBV4-2 combines with J gene TRBJ2-7; D perhaps matches TRBD2 (7 bases). The CDR3, as DNA: TGTGCCAGCAGCCAAGAACAGGGCGCCCTGGGGCCTAGCGGCTACGAGCAGTACTTC. Protein: CASSQEQGALGPSGYEQYF.